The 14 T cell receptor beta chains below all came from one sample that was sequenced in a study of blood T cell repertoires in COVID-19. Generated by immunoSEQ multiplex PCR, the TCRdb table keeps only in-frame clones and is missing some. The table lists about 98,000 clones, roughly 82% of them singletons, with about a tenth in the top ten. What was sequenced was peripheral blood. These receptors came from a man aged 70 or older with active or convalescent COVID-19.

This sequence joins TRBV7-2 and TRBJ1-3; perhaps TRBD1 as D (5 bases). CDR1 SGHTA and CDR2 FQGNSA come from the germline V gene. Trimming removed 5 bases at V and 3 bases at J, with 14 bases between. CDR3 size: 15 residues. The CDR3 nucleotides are TGTGCCAGCAGCGGAAGGGGAGGGTTTGGAAACACCATATATTTT. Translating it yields CASSGRGGFGNTIYF.

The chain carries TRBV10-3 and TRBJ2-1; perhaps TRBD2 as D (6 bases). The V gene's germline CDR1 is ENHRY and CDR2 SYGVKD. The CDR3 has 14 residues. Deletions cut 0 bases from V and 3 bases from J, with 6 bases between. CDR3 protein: CAISESGLYNEQFF. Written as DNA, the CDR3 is TGTGCCATCAGTGAGTCGGGACTCTACAATGAGCAGTTCTTC.

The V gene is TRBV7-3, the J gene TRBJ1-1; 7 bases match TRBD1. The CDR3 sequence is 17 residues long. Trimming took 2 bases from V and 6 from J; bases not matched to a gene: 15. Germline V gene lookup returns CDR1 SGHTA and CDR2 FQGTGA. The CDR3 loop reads CASSLRPAGGPSAEAFF. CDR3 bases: TGTGCCAGCAGCTTACGCCCGGCAGGGGGGCCTTCTGCTGAAGCTTTCTTT. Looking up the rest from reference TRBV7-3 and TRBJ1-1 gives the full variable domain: GAGVSQTPSNKVTEKGKYVELRCDPISGHTALYWYRQSLGQGPEFLIYFQGTGAADDSGLPNDRFFAVRPEGSVSTLKIQRTERGDSAVYLCASSLRPAGGPSAEAFFGQGTRLTVV.

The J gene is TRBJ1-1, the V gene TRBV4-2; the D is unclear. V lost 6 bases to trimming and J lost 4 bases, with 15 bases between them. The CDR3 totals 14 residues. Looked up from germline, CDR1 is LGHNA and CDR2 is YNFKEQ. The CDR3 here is CASRKTPSFTEAFF. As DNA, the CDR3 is TGTGCCAGCAGGAAGACACCCTCGTTCACTGAAGCTTTCTTT.

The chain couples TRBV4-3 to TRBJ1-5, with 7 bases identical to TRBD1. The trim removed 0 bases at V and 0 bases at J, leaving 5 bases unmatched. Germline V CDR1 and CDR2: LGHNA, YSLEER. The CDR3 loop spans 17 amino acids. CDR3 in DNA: TGCGCCAGCAGCCAAGAGGTGGGACAGAATAGCAATCAGCCCCAGCATTTT. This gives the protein CASSQEVGQNSNQPQHF.

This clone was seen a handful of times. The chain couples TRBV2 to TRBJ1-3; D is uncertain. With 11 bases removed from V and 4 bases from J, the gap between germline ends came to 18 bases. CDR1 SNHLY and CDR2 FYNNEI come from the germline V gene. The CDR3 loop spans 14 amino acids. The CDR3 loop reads CASTSSFRGNTIYF. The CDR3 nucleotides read TGTGCCTCTACCTCGAGCTTCAGGGGAAACACCATATATTTT.

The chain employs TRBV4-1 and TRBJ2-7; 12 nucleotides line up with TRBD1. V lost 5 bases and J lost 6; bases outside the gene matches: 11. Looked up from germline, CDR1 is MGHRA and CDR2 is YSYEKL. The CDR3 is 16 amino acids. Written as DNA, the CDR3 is TGCGCCAGCAGCAGTAAGGCCGGGACAGGGGGCCCCGAGCAGTACTTC. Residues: CASSSKAGTGGPEQYF.

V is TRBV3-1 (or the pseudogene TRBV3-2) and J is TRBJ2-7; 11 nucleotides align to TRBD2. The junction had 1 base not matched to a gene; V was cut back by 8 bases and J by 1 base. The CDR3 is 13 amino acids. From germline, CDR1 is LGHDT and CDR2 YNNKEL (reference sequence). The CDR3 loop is CASGTSGSYEQYF. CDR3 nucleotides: TGTGCCAGCGGGACTAGCGGATCCTACGAGCAGTACTTC.

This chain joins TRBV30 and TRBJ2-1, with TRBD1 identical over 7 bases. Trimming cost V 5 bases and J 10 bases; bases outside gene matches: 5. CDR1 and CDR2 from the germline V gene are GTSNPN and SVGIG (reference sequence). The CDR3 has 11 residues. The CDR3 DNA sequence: TGTGCCTGGTCTACAGGGGTAGAGCAGTTCTTC. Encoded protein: CAWSTGVEQFF.

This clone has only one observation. CDR3 region: CASSERGRNWDNEQFF. In DNA, the CDR3 is TGTGCCAGCAGTGAAAGGGGTCGGAACTGGGACAATGAGCAGTTCTTC. The chain is built from TRBV6-1 and TRBJ2-1; D might be TRBD1 (5 bases). The V and J ends lost 2 bases and 5 bases respectively, with 16 bases between them. CDR1 is MNHNS, CDR2 SASEGT, per germline. The CDR3 spans 16 residues.

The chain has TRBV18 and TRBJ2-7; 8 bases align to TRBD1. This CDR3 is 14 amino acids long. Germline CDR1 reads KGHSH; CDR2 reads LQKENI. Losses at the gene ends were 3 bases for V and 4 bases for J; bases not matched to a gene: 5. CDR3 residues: CASSPPTGVYEQYF. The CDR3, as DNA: TGTGCCAGCTCACCCCCGACAGGGGTATACGAGCAGTACTTC.

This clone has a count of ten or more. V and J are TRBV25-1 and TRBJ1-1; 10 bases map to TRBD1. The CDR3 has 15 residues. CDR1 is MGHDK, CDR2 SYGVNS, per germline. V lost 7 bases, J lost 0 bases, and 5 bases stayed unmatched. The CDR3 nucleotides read TGTGCCAGCAAGGGACAGGGGTCCGTGAACACTGAAGCTTTCTTT. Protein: CASKGQGSVNTEAFF.

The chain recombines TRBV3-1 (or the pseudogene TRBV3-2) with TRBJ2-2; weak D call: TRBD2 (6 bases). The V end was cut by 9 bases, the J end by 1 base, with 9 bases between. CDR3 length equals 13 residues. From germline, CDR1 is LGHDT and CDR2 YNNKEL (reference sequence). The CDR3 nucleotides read TGTGCCAGTTCGGGGGAGAACACCGGGGAGCTGTTTTTT. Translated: CASSGENTGELFF.

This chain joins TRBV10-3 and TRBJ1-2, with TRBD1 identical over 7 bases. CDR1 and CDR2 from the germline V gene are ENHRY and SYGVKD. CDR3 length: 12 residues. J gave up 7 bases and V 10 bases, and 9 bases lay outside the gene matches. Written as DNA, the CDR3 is TGTGCCAGCTCCGGGACAGAGCTTGGCTACACCTTC. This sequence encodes CASSGTELGYTF.